This paragraph reports one T cell receptor (beta chain). The sample belongs to a study of blood T cell repertoires in COVID-19. Study-wide background: Samples taken during acute and convalescent COVID-19 were collected in the United States, Italy and Spain. Sources were T cells, B-cell-depleted T cells, or PBMCs; the material itself was cDNA or gDNA.

Using immunoSEQ multiplex PCR, the repertoire was profiled, and TCRdb retains in-frame clones only, with some absent. The sample lists approximately 71,000 clones; approximately 86% were seen once. The J segment lost 5 bases and the V segment lost 0 bases, leaving 4 bases of the junction unmatched. The CDR3 length is 15 residues. Germline V CDR1 and CDR2: LNHNV, YYDKDF (reference sequence). The V gene is TRBV15, the J gene TRBJ1-2, with 9 positions matching TRBD1. The material sequenced was peripheral blood. The sequence came from a man in his forties or fifties with acute or convalescent COVID-19. This CDR3 is CATSRDRQGEYGYTF. The DNA of the CDR3 is TGTGCCACCAGCAGAGATCGACAGGGGGAGTATGGCTACACCTTC.